Described below is a single T cell receptor beta chain sequence and its context. This specimen belongs to a study of blood T cell repertoires in COVID-19. Measured with immunoSEQ multiplex PCR; TCRdb has only the in-frame clones, and not every one. Counted here are roughly 700,000 clones, more than 80% occurring once; the ten biggest clones make up under 0.3%. CDR1 and CDR2 from the germline V gene are MNHNY and SVGAGI (reference sequence). Trimming took off 4 bases at V and 3 bases at J, with 7 bases between the two ends. The CDR3 totals 13 residues. Sequenced material: peripheral blood. The TCR sequence derives from a woman between 18 and 29 years old with acute or convalescent COVID-19. The V gene is TRBV6-6, the J gene TRBJ1-5; D uncertain. CDR3 protein: CASSSQINQPQHF. CDR3 DNA sequence: TGTGCCAGCAGTTCCCAGATCAATCAGCCCCAGCATTTT.